These T cell receptor beta chains were read from a single sample in a study of patients and donors after allogeneic stem cell transplantation. TCRdb recomputed calls from the RT-PCR reads with MiXCR, one row per CDR3 protein. Of 400,000 to 500,000 distinct CDR3 sequences listed, around 15% were seen once; the top ten hold over 6%. The material sequenced was blood, either unsorted or a sorted T cell fraction (not recorded which). These receptors came from a human donor who was either an allogeneic HSCT recipient or a stem cell or donor lymphocyte infusion donor (not recorded which). It is not recorded whose cells these are; they may come from a transplant donor. Each CDR3 is given with its conserved first and last residue. The D gene is left open where the match is weak. Expanded clones get a size class; other rows say once, few or many, or leave the size out.

size	D	V	J	CDR3	DNA
.	.	TRBV4-2	TRBJ1-4	CASSLETNEKLFF	TGTGCCAGCAGCCTAGAAACTAATGAAAAACTGTTTTTT
.	.	TRBV4-2	TRBJ2-1	CASSVEGKRSSYNEQFF	TGTGCCAGCAGCGTCGAAGGCAAGCGGAGCTCCTACAATGAGCAGTTCTTC
.	TRBD1	TRBV20-1	TRBJ1-6	CSARAEGAHSPLHF	TGCAGTGCTCGGGCCGAGGGGGCGCACTCACCCCTCCACTTT
few	.	TRBV7-9	TRBJ2-1	CASSPQGAGSVNEQFF	TGTGCCAGCAGCCCACAGGGAGCGGGATCAGTCAATGAGCAGTTCTTC
.	TRBD2	TRBV3-1	TRBJ2-3	CASSQDRTSGGAVDTQYF	TGTGCCAGCAGCCAAGATCGGACTAGCGGGGGGGCCGTAGATACGCAGTATTTT
many	.	TRBV29-1	TRBJ2-5	CSVSAYQETQYF	TGCAGCGTTTCGGCGTACCAAGAGACCCAGTACTTC
few	.	TRBV4-3	TRBJ1-1	CASSPSAGGLTEAFF	TGCGCCAGCAGCCCGAGCGCGGGGGGGCTCACTGAAGCTTTCTTT
few	.	TRBV2	TRBJ2-1	CASSPVPRYNEQFF	TGTGCCAGCAGCCCAGTCCCGCGTTACAATGAGCAGTTCTTC
.	.	TRBV6-5	TRBJ2-2	CASSSFVYTGELFF	TGTGCCAGCAGTTCGTTTGTGTACACCGGGGAGCTGTTTTTT
few	TRBD2	TRBV4-1	TRBJ2-1	CASSQWPAGGGYNEQFF	TGCGCCAGCAGCCAGTGGCCCGCCGGCGGGGGTTACAATGAGCAGTTCTTC
few	TRBD2	TRBV11-2	TRBJ2-2	CASSDVPGTSGGAGELFF	TGTGCCAGCAGCGATGTACCCGGGACTAGCGGGGGAGCGGGGGAGCTGTTTTTT
.	TRBD1	TRBV7-9	TRBJ1-4	CASSSSGTGYEKLFF	TGTGCCAGCAGCTCCTCCGGGACAGGGTACGAAAAACTGTTTTTT
.	.	TRBV11-3	TRBJ2-7	CASSRTGLVGSYEQYF	TGTGCCAGCAGCCGGACAGGACTAGTGGGTTCCTACGAGCAGTACTTC
many	.	TRBV4-1	TRBJ2-1	CASSPPRDSGRFF	TGCGCCAGCAGCCCTCCCCGGGACTCAGGGCGGTTCTTC
.	.	TRBV20-1	TRBJ2-3	CSARWGGTDTQYF	TGCAGTGCTAGATGGGGAGGCACAGATACGCAGTATTTT
.	.	TRBV7-9	TRBJ1-1	CASSLQGVTEAFF	TGTGCCAGCAGCCTGCAGGGTGTCACTGAAGCTTTCTTT
few	TRBD2	TRBV25-1	TRBJ2-1	CASNQFGGASHNEQFF	TGTGCCAGCAACCAATTCGGGGGGGCATCCCACAATGAGCAGTTCTTC
few	TRBD1	TRBV10-3	TRBJ1-4	CAIGTGQGRDEKLFF	TGTGCCATCGGTACGGGACAGGGGCGCGATGAAAAACTGTTTTTT
.	TRBD1	TRBV24-1	TRBJ2-1	CAAGGQGRNEQFF	TGTGCCGCGGGGGGACAGGGGAGAAATGAGCAGTTCTTC
.	.	TRBV18	TRBJ2-5	CASSPRRQGVVETQYF	TGTGCCAGCTCACCACGTCGGCAGGGAGTCGTGGAGACCCAGTACTTC
few	.	TRBV5-1	TRBJ2-2	CASSLAFTGELFF	TGCGCCAGCAGCTTGGCCTTCACCGGGGAGCTGTTTTTT
few	TRBD1	TRBV5-6	TRBJ2-1	CASSSLKTGISYNEQFF	TGTGCCAGCAGCTCCCTGAAGACAGGGATCTCCTACAATGAGCAGTTCTTC
.	.	TRBV2	TRBJ2-1	CASRRTLVPTDSNEQFF	TGTGCCAGCAGGAGGACGCTAGTCCCCACTGATTCCAATGAGCAGTTCTTC
.	.	TRBV19	TRBJ1-1	CASKGKTEAFF	TGTGCCAGTAAAGGGAAAACTGAAGCTTTCTTT
.	TRBD1	TRBV20-1	TRBJ1-2	CSAHAAGTGVGYTF	TGCAGTGCTCATGCGGCCGGGACAGGGGTCGGCTACACCTTC
few	TRBD2	TRBV3-1	TRBJ2-3	CASSHGTSGRDTQYF	TGTGCCAGCAGCCATGGGACTAGCGGGAGAGATACGCAGTATTTT
few	.	TRBV7-8	TRBJ2-3	CASSLYFGRKPSTDTQYF	TGTGCCAGCAGCTTATATTTTGGGCGGAAGCCTAGCACAGATACGCAGTATTTT
.	.	TRBV18	TRBJ2-3	CASSPYREWVTDTQYF	TGTGCCAGCTCACCGTACCGGGAGTGGGTGACAGATACGCAGTATTTT
few	.	TRBV18	TRBJ2-7	CASSPPGEAEQYF	TGTGCCAGCTCACCCCCAGGGGAAGCAGAGCAGTACTTC
few	TRBD1	TRBV4-1	TRBJ1-2	CASSQEEGALGGYTF	TGCGCCAGCAGCCAAGAGGAGGGGGCGTTAGGGGGCTACACCTTC
few	.	TRBV2	TRBJ2-7	CASSEGTGLAYEQYF	TGTGCCAGCAGTGAAGGCACAGGGCTAGCCTACGAGCAGTACTTC
.	.	TRBV4-3	TRBJ1-3	CASSQFTASGNTIYF	TGCGCCAGCAGCCAATTTACGGCCTCTGGAAACACCATATATTTT
few	.	TRBV5-4	TRBJ2-3	CASSLGQTVTDTQYF	TGTGCCAGCAGCCTAGGACAGACAGTCACAGATACGCAGTATTTT
.	TRBD1	TRBV20-1	TRBJ1-6	CSAEPLTGGVSGSPLHF	TGCAGTGCTGAACCGCTGACAGGGGGCGTTTCAGGTTCACCCCTCCACTTT
.	.	TRBV7-3	TRBJ2-7	CASSSQGGVAVYEQYF	TGTGCCAGCAGCTCCCAGGGGGGGGTAGCTGTCTACGAGCAGTACTTC
few	.	TRBV11-3	TRBJ2-5	CASSLDPAAETQYF	TGTGCCAGCAGCTTAGATCCAGCGGCGGAGACCCAGTACTTC
.	.	TRBV3-1	TRBJ2-5	CASSHRGGTQYF	TGTGCCAGCAGCCACAGGGGGGGGACCCAGTACTTC
.	TRBD2	TRBV11-3	TRBJ2-3	CASSSSSGRATDTQYF	TGTGCCAGCAGCTCCTCTAGCGGGAGGGCCACAGATACGCAGTATTTT
.	TRBD1	TRBV7-9	TRBJ2-4	CASSLSGDRENIQYF	TGTGCCAGCAGCTTAAGTGGGGACAGGGAAAACATTCAGTACTTC
few	TRBD2	TRBV7-9	TRBJ2-2	CASSSSGIHGELFF	TGTGCCAGCAGCTCTAGCGGAATCCACGGGGAGCTGTTTTTT
.	TRBD2	TRBV5-4	TRBJ2-7	CASTLGGLAGAEQYF	TGTGCCAGCACCTTAGGTGGGCTAGCGGGAGCCGAGCAGTACTTC
many	.	TRBV7-6	TRBJ2-5	CASSFRGGETQYF	TGTGCCAGCAGCTTTAGGGGGGGAGAGACCCAGTACTTC
.	.	TRBV6-1	TRBJ2-5	CASSEAGRETQYF	TGTGCCAGCAGTGAAGCAGGGAGGGAGACCCAGTACTTC
.	TRBD1	TRBV9	TRBJ2-7	CASSPQGTGYYEQYF	TGTGCCAGCAGCCCCCAGGGGACAGGGTACTACGAGCAGTACTTC
.	TRBD1	TRBV12-3/TRBV12-4	TRBJ2-5	CASSQLGTGETQYF	TGTGCCAGCAGCCAATTAGGGACAGGGGAGACCCAGTACTTC
few	.	TRBV25-1	TRBJ1-6	CASSERGGGFRYSPLHF	TGTGCCAGCAGTGAGCGAGGAGGGGGGTTTCGGTATTCACCCCTCCACTTT
many	.	TRBV12-3/TRBV12-4	TRBJ1-3	CASSLRRANSGNTIYF	TGTGCCAGCAGTTTGAGAAGGGCCAACTCTGGAAACACCATATATTTT
many	TRBD1	TRBV12-3/TRBV12-4	TRBJ2-1	CASKRAGGSSYNEQFF	TGTGCCAGCAAAAGGGCAGGGGGCAGCTCCTACAATGAGCAGTTCTTC
.	.	TRBV2	TRBJ1-2	CASSEAVSF	TGTGCCAGCAGTGAAGCGGTCTCCTTC
few	TRBD2	TRBV20-1	TRBJ2-3	CSSSWAGGTQYF	TGCAGTTCATCATGGGCGGGAGGTACGCAGTATTTT
few	.	TRBV13	TRBJ2-7	CASSLTTKSSYEQYF	TGTGCCAGCAGCCTAACTACGAAGAGCTCCTACGAGCAGTACTTC
few	.	TRBV5-6	TRBJ2-1	CASSLDWVGSSYNEQFF	TGTGCCAGCAGCTTGGATTGGGTGGGTAGCTCCTACAATGAGCAGTTCTTC
.	.	TRBV12-3/TRBV12-4	TRBJ1-1	CVSSSLLDGGAFF	TGTGTCAGCAGTTCCCTATTGGATGGTGGAGCTTTCTTT
many	.	TRBV15	TRBJ2-2	CATSRVGQETGELFF	TGTGCCACCAGCAGAGTTGGCCAAGAGACCGGGGAGCTGTTTTTT
few	.	TRBV7-8	TRBJ2-5	CASSLVLLDQETQYF	TGTGCCAGCAGCTTGGTTCTACTAGACCAAGAGACCCAGTACTTC
.	.	TRBV2	TRBJ1-1	CASSGKGGAEAFF	TGTGCCAGCAGCGGCAAGGGAGGCGCTGAAGCTTTCTTT
.	TRBD1	TRBV11-2	TRBJ1-6	CASRSSGGGANSPLHF	TGTGCCAGCAGATCATCAGGGGGAGGGGCTAATTCACCCCTCCACTTT
.	.	TRBV3-1	TRBJ2-3	CASSHYGADTQYF	TGTGCCAGCAGCCACTACGGGGCAGATACGCAGTATTTT
few	.	TRBV6-1	TRBJ1-1	CASTGRDQTEAFF	TGTGCCAGCACCGGACGGGATCAGACTGAAGCTTTCTTT